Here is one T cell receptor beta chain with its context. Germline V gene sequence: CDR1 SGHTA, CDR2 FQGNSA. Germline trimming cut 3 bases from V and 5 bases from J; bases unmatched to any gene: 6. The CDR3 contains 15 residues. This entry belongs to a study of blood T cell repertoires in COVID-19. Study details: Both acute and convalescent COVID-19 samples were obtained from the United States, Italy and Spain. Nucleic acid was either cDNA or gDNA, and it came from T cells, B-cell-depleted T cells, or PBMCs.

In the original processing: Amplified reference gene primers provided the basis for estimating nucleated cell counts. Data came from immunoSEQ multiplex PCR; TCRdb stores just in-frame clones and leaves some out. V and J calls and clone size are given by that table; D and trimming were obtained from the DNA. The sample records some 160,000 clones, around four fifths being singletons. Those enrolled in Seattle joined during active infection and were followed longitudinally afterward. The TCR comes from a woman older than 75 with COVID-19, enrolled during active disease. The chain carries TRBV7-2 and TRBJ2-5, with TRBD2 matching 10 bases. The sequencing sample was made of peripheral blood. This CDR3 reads CASSFQRGGAETQYF. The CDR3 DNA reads TGTGCCAGCAGCTTCCAGCGGGGGGGCGCGGAGACCCAGTACTTC.